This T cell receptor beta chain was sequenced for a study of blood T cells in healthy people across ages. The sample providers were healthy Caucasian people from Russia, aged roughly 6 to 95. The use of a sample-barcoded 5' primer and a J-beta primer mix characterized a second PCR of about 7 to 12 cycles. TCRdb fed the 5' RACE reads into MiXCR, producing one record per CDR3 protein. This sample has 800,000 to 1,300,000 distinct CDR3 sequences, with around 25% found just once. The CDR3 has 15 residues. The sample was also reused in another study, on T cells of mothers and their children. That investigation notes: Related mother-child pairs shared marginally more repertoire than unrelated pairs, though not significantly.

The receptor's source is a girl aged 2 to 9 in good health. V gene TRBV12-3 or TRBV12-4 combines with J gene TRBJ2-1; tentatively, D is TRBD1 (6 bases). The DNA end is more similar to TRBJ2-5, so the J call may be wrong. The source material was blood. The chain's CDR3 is CASSLDRAQGETQYF. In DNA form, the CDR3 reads TGTGCCAGCAGTTTAGACAGGGCCCAGGGAGAGACCCAGTACTTC.